A single sample is the source of the 32 T cell receptor beta chains below, sequenced in a study of T cell responses to AZD1222 COVID-19 vaccine. Libraries were prepared by immunoSEQ multiplex PCR; TCRdb keeps only in-frame clonotypes and omits some of them. The sample has 85,000 to 130,000 clones, roughly nine tenths seen once. Source: peripheral blood, taken 28 days after the second dose of the MenACWY control vaccine. Receptors were obtained from an adult who received the MenACWY meningococcal vaccine as a control.

The chain uses TRBV28 and TRBJ2-1; no clear D. CDR1 is MDHEN and CDR2 is SYDVKM in the germline V gene. The CDR3 is 13 residues long. Trimming cost V 2 bases and J 6 bases, with 8 bases left between them. CDR3 DNA sequence: TGTGCCAGCAGTTTACGGGTCCCCAATGAGCAGTTCTTC. Its protein product is CASSLRVPNEQFF.

The chain recombines TRBV5-1 with TRBJ2-1, with 9 bases lining up with TRBD1. The CDR3 is made up of 20 amino acids. The V gene end was trimmed by 0 bases and the J gene end by 8 bases; junction bases not matched to a gene: 21. Per the germline V gene, CDR1 is SGHRS and CDR2 is YFSETQ. The DNA of the CDR3 is TGCGCCAGCAGCTTGGCCCTAGGACAGGGGAGTGGCCGGTCACGTTATGAGCAGTTCTTC. Its protein is CASSLALGQGSGRSRYEQFF.

This chain joins TRBV5-1 and TRBJ2-3; D not resolved. V was pared by 1 base and J by 4 bases, with 19 bases between. The CDR3 length is 17 residues. From germline, CDR1 is SGHRS and CDR2 YFSETQ. Here the CDR3 DNA reads TGCGCCAGCAGCTTGAAATGGCCACGGCCAACTGCAGATACGCAGTATTTT. Translation gives CASSLKWPRPTADTQYF.

The rearrangement joins TRBV5-1 to TRBJ1-1, with 7 bases that match TRBD1. The germline CDR1 and CDR2 sequences are SGHRS and YFSETQ. The CDR3 totals 15 residues. The V gene end was trimmed by 5 bases and the J gene end by 2 bases; junction bases not matched to a gene: 9. The CDR3 DNA follows: TGCGCCAGCAGTTACGGACAGGTTGGCAACACTGAAGCTTTCTTT. Amino acids: CASSYGQVGNTEAFF.

J is TRBJ2-7 and V is TRBV18; D remains unclear. The CDR3 sequence is 14 residues long. Germline-derived CDR1 and CDR2 are KGHSH and LQKENI. Trimming pared 3 bases from V and 4 bases from J, leaving 13 bases between. CDR3 nucleotide sequence: TGTGCCAGCTCACCGATCCAGATTTCTTACGAGCAGTACTTC. This translates into CASSPIQISYEQYF.

This rearrangement joins TRBV30 to TRBJ2-4; the D is unclear. Germline values: CDR1 GTSNPN, CDR2 SVGIG (reference sequence). V gave up 3 bases and J gave up 6 bases, with 12 bases separating them. The CDR3 length is 13 residues. The CDR3 protein is CAWRGFGGNIQYF. CDR3 DNA sequence: TGTGCCTGGAGGGGCTTCGGCGGAAACATTCAGTACTTC.

The V and J genes are TRBV24-1 and TRBJ2-7; 9 bases are shared with TRBD1. CDR1 is KGHDR and CDR2 is SFDVKD in the germline V gene. This CDR3 region has 15 residues. V was clipped by 4 bases and J by 2 bases; unmatched bases: 5. The CDR3 spells CATSDRGTGTYEQYF. The CDR3 DNA sequence: TGTGCCACCAGTGACCGGGGGACAGGGACCTACGAGCAGTACTTC.

The V call is TRBV30, the J call TRBJ2-3; D ambiguous. Germline V gene data show CDR1 as GTSNPN and CDR2 as SVGIG (reference sequence). V dropped 5 bases and J dropped 0 bases, with 6 bases sitting between them. The CDR3 contains 12 residues. The CDR3 DNA is TGTGCCTGGGGCCATAGCACAGATACGCAGTATTTT. It encodes CAWGHSTDTQYF.

V gene TRBV7-9 combines with J gene TRBJ1-2; tentatively, D is TRBD1 (5 bases). V was cut by 5 bases and J by 4 bases, with 14 bases left in between. There are 14 residues in the CDR3. CDR1 is SEHNR and CDR2 is FQNEAQ in the germline V gene (reference sequence). CDR3 in DNA: TGTGCCAGCAGCCCCACGGGGGTGGGCTATGGCTACACCTTC. This gives the protein CASSPTGVGYGYTF.

The chain has TRBV28 and TRBJ2-3; D call uncertain. The CDR3 runs 11 residues. Trimming removed 6 bases at V and 4 bases at J, with 5 bases between. Looked up from germline, CDR1 is MDHEN and CDR2 is SYDVKM. The DNA of the CDR3 is TGTGCCAGCAGCGTATCAGATACGCAGTATTTT. This encodes CASSVSDTQYF.

The chain couples TRBV18 to TRBJ1-4; weak D call: TRBD1 (6 bases). There are 16 residues in the CDR3. V lost 5 bases to trimming and J lost 3 bases, with 16 bases between them. The germline V gene has CDR1 KGHSH and CDR2 LQKENI. CDR3 bases: TGTGCCAGCTCAACAACGGCAGGGGAAGCTAATGAAAAACTGTTTTTT. Protein sequence: CASSTTAGEANEKLFF.

The chain carries TRBV6-5 and TRBJ1-2; 8 nucleotides match TRBD1. Germline V gene sequence: CDR1 MNHEY, CDR2 SVGAGI. Trimming removed 6 bases from V and 1 base from J; junction bases left unmatched: 7. CDR3 size: 15 residues. As DNA, the CDR3 is TGTGCCAGCAGCTCCCCCGACAGGGGTAACTATGGCTACACCTTC. Amino acid sequence: CASSSPDRGNYGYTF.

The chain combines TRBV15 with TRBJ1-5, with D unresolved. The V and J ends lost 5 bases and 3 bases respectively, with 17 bases between them. CDR1 is LNHNV and CDR2 is YYDKDF in the germline V gene (reference sequence). This CDR3 has 16 residues. CDR3 protein: CATSGRVPRANQPQHF. CDR3 coding DNA: TGTGCCACCAGCGGCCGGGTTCCTCGTGCCAATCAGCCCCAGCATTTT.

The V gene is TRBV11-3, the J gene TRBJ2-3, with D possibly TRBD2 on 6 matching bases. Germline assignment: CDR1 SGHNT and CDR2 YENEEA. Trimming pared 5 bases from V and 8 bases from J, leaving 14 bases between. This CDR3 has 13 residues. CDR3 bases: TGTGCCAGCAGCCGACTAGATGGTCGTACGCAGTATTTT. Its translation: CASSRLDGRTQYF.

This chain uses TRBV6-5 with TRBJ2-2, with 10 nucleotides matching TRBD2. The CDR3 covers 14 residues. Germline CDR1 is MNHEY and CDR2 is SVGAGI. The ends lost 7 bases at V and 6 bases at J; junction bases unmatched: 5. In nucleotides, the CDR3 is TGTGCCAGCATAGCGGGGGGATGGTCCGGGGAGCTGTTTTTT. As protein: CASIAGGWSGELFF.

This clone was recorded only once. The V gene is TRBV6-5, the J gene TRBJ2-3; D is perhaps TRBD2 (6 bases). Deletions cut 5 bases from V and 1 base from J, with 13 bases between. The V gene's germline CDR1 is MNHEY and CDR2 SVGAGI. The CDR3 totals 15 residues. The CDR3 reads CASSPRRGRTDTQYF. The CDR3, as DNA: TGTGCCAGCAGTCCCCGGCGGGGCCGCACAGATACGCAGTATTTT.

The chain carries TRBV5-5 and TRBJ2-2; 8 nucleotides line up with TRBD1. V was pared by 4 bases and J by 0 bases, with 5 bases of the junction left unmatched. CDR3 length: 16 residues. The germline V gene has CDR1 SGHKS and CDR2 YYEKEE (reference sequence). The CDR3 loop is CASSDGQGANTGELFF. CDR3 sequence (DNA): TGTGCCAGCAGCGACGGACAGGGCGCGAACACCGGGGAGCTGTTTTTT.

The chain couples TRBV15 to TRBJ2-2; 11 nucleotides match TRBD1. The CDR3 is 15 residues long. Losses at the gene ends were 4 bases for V and 8 bases for J; bases not matched to a gene: 6. The germline CDR1 and CDR2 sequences are LNHNV and YYDKDF (reference sequence). In DNA form, the CDR3 reads TGTGCCACCAGCACGGACAGGGGGCCCTCAGGGGAGCTGTTTTTT. Protein sequence: CATSTDRGPSGELFF.

The rearrangement links TRBV5-1 to TRBJ1-2; no clear D. The V gene lost 0 bases and the J gene lost 3 bases, with 6 bases spanning the gap. CDR1 is SGHRS, CDR2 YFSETQ, per germline. The CDR3 is 13 amino acids. The CDR3 bases are TGCGCCAGCAGCTTGGATGCGGACTATGGCTACACCTTC. As protein: CASSLDADYGYTF.

V is TRBV20-1 and J is TRBJ1-5, with D unclear. The CDR3 is made up of 13 amino acids. Trimming took off 3 bases at V and 0 bases at J, with 6 bases between the two ends. The germline V gene encodes CDR1 DFQATT and CDR2 SNEGSKA (reference sequence). The CDR3 region has the DNA TGCAGTGCTAGTCTTAATAGCAATCAGCCCCAGCATTTT. As protein: CSASLNSNQPQHF.

The CDR3 nucleotides read TGTGCCAGCAGTCAGCAAGGATCCTTCTCCTACGAGCAGTACTTC. Its translation is CASSQQGSFSYEQYF. The V and J genes are TRBV27 and TRBJ2-7; D remains unclear. The CDR3 extends over 15 amino acids. V lost 5 bases, J lost 0 bases, and 14 bases lay in between. Looked up from germline, CDR1 is MNHEY and CDR2 is SMNVEV (reference sequence).

This chain joins TRBV4-3 and TRBJ1-1; D is possibly TRBD1 (5 bases). Trimming removed 5 bases at V and 4 bases at J, with 14 bases between. Looked up from germline, CDR1 is LGHNA and CDR2 is YSLEER. The CDR3 extends over 14 amino acids. The CDR3 DNA sequence: TGCGCCAGCAGCGACTCCGGGGCGCGCACTGAAGCTTTCTTT. Translated, it gives CASSDSGARTEAFF.

This clone was seen a handful of times. The chain employs TRBV4-1 and TRBJ1-6, with TRBD1 identical over 9 bases. Germline trimming cut 4 bases from V and 6 bases from J; bases unmatched to any gene: 4. Per germline, CDR1 MGHRA and CDR2 YSYEKL. This CDR3 has 15 residues. CDR3 amino acids: CASSPGQGRNSPLHF. The CDR3 nucleotides are TGCGCCAGCAGCCCCGGACAGGGGCGTAATTCACCCCTCCACTTT.

The CDR3 DNA follows: TGTGCCAGCAGTGATGGGCAGGGGTGGGATGGCTACACCTTC. Translating it yields CASSDGQGWDGYTF. The chain carries TRBV6-1 and TRBJ1-2; TRBD1 might be the D (6 bases). CDR1 and CDR2 from the germline V gene are MNHNS and SASEGT. Trimming pared 3 bases from V and 6 bases from J, leaving 14 bases between. This CDR3 spans 14 amino acids.

This clone was detected only once. The chain is built from TRBV28 and TRBJ1-6; D ambiguous. V shed 5 bases and J shed 6 bases, with 14 bases lying between them. The CDR3 is made up of 15 amino acids. The V gene's germline CDR1 is MDHEN and CDR2 SYDVKM. CDR3 sequence reads: CASSPRMQFNSPLHF. CDR3 nucleotide sequence: TGTGCCAGCAGTCCCCGGATGCAATTTAATTCACCCCTCCACTTT.

Only one count was recorded for this clone. The genes are TRBV11-3 and TRBJ2-1; a weak D match, TRBD1 (5 bases). The CDR3 contains 17 residues. Germline CDR1 reads SGHNT; CDR2 reads YENEEA. The V and J ends lost 5 bases and 2 bases respectively, with 19 bases between them. The CDR3 protein is CASSPTRVGAPYNEQFF. The CDR3 DNA is TGTGCCAGCAGCCCAACCCGGGTAGGGGCCCCCTACAATGAGCAGTTCTTC.

V is TRBV7-9 and J is TRBJ1-3; no clear D. V was shortened by 2 bases and J by 0 bases, with 5 bases between the two germline ends. Per the germline V gene, CDR1 is SEHNR and CDR2 is FQNEAQ (reference sequence). This CDR3 has 14 residues. As DNA, the CDR3 is TGTGCCAGCAGCTTATTGAGCTCTGGAAACACCATATATTTT. Protein sequence: CASSLLSSGNTIYF.

This rearrangement joins TRBV4-2 to TRBJ1-2; possibly TRBD1 for D (6 bases). The ends were cut back, 0 bases at V and 9 bases at J, with 11 bases in the middle. This CDR3 region has 13 residues. CDR1 and CDR2 from the germline V gene are LGHNA and YNFKEQ. The CDR3 region is CASSQDTGRSYTF. The CDR3 nucleotides are TGTGCCAGCAGCCAAGATACAGGGAGGAGCTACACCTTC.

This chain links TRBV5-1 with TRBJ2-1; 8 bases align to TRBD1. V lost 0 bases to trimming and J lost 6 bases; unmatched junction nucleotides: 5. This CDR3 region has 15 residues. In germline, CDR1 is SGHRS, CDR2 YFSETQ. The CDR3 DNA follows: TGCGCCAGCAGCTTGGTGGACAGGGTCGGCAATGAGCAGTTCTTC. Translation: CASSLVDRVGNEQFF.

The rearrangement joins TRBV6-5 to TRBJ2-3; D is unclear. The CDR3 length is 14 residues. Trimming stripped 2 bases from V and 0 bases from J, with 6 bases between. Germline CDR1 and CDR2: MNHEY and SVGAGI. The chain's CDR3 is CASSYVASTDTQYF. As DNA, the CDR3 is TGTGCCAGCAGTTACGTGGCTAGCACAGATACGCAGTATTTT.

The chain links TRBV5-1 to TRBJ2-2; 7 nucleotides align to TRBD1. Germline V lookup: CDR1 SGHRS, CDR2 YFSETQ. This CDR3 has 15 amino acids. The junction had 12 bases not matched to a gene; V was cut back by 9 bases and J by 4 bases. CDR3 nucleotide sequence: TGCGCCACCCGACCGACAGGGTTAAGCACCGGGGAGCTGTTTTTT. Translated, it gives CATRPTGLSTGELFF.

This chain uses TRBV6-2 or TRBV6-3 with TRBJ1-1, with D possibly being TRBD1 (6 bases). The CDR3 consists of 16 residues. The V gene's germline CDR1 is MNHEY and CDR2 SVGEGT. Trimming removed 0 bases at V and 0 bases at J, with 11 bases between. This CDR3 reads CASSYSRQVLNTEAFF. The CDR3 bases are TGTGCCAGCAGTTACTCCCGACAGGTACTGAACACTGAAGCTTTCTTT.